The clone carrying this T cell receptor (beta chain) is termed medium-sized. Germline CDR1 is SEHNR and CDR2 is FQNEAQ (reference sequence). The CDR3 contains 14 residues. V was clipped by 1 base and J by 5 bases; unmatched bases: 1. Unique molecular identifiers were affixed to single, distinct cDNA molecules. TCRdb reprocessed the 5' RACE reads via MiXCR and lists one record per CDR3 protein. The sample has 46,000 or so distinct CDR3 sequences, under 9.5% seen once. The sample originates from a study of early T cells in non-severe SARS-CoV-2 infection. Sequenced input: whole blood. The genes are TRBV7-9 and TRBJ2-3; TRBD2 agrees at 9 bases. This receptor was taken from an adult who was a healthcare worker with PCR-confirmed SARS-CoV-2 infection or an uninfected control (not recorded which). The CDR3 spells CASSLVSGGDTQYF. In nucleotides, the CDR3 is TGTGCCAGCAGCTTAGTTAGCGGGGGAGATACGCAGTATTTT.